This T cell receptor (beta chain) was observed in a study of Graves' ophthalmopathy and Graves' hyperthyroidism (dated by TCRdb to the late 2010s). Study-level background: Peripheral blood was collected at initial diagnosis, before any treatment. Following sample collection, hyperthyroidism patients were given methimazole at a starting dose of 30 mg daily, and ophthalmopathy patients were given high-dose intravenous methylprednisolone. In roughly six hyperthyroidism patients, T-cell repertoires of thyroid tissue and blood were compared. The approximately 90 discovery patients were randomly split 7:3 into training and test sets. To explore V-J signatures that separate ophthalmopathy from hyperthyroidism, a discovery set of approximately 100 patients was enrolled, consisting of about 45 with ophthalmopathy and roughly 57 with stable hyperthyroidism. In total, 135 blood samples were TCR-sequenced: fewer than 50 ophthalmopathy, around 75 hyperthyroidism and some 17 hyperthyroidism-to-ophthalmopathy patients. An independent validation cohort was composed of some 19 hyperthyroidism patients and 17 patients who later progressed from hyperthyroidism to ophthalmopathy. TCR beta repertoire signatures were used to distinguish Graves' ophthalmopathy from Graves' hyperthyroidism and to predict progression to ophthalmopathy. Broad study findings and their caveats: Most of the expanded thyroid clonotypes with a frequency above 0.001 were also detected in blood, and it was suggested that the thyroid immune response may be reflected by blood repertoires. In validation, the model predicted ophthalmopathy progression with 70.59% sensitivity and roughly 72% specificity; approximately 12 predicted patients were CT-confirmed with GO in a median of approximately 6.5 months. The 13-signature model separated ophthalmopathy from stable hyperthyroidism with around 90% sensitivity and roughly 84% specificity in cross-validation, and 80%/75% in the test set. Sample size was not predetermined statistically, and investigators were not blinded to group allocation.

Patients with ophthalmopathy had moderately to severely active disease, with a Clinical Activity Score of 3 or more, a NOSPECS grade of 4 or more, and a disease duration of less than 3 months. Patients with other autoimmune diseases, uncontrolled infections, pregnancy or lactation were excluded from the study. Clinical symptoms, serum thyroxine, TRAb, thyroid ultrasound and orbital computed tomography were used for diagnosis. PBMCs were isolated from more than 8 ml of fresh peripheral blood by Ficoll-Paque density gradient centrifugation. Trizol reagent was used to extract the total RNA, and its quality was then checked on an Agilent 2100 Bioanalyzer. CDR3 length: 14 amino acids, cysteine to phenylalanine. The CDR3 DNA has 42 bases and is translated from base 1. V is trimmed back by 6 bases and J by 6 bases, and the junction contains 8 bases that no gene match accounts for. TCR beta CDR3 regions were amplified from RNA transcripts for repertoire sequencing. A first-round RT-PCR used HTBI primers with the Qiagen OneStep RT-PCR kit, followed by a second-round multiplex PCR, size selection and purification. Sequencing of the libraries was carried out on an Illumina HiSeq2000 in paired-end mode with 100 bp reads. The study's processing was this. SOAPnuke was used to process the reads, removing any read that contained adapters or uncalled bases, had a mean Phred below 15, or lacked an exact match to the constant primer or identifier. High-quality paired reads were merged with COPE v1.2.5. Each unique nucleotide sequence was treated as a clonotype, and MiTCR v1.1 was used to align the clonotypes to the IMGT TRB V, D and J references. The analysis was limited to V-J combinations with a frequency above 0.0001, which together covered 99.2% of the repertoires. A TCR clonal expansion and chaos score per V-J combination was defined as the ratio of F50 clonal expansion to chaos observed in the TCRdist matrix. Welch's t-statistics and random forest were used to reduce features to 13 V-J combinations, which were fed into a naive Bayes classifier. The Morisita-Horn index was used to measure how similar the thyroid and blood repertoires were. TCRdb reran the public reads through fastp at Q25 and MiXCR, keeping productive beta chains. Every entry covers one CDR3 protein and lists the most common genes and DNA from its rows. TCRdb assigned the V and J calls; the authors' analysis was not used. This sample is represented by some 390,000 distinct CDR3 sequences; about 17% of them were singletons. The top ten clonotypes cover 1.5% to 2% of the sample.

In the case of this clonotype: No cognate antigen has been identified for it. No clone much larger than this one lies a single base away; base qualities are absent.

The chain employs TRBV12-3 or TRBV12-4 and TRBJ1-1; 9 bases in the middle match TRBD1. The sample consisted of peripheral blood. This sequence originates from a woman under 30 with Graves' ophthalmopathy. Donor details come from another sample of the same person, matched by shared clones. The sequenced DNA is TGTGCCAGCAGACAGGGGGCGGATATGGCTGAAGCTTTCTTT. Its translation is CASRQGADMAEAFF.